The rows below give T cell receptor beta chains drawn from one sample of a study of control samples from healthy donors and cancer patients. Here immunoSEQ multiplex PCR was the method, and the copy in TCRdb shows in-frame clones only, minus some. Of fewer than 70,000 clones listed, more than 80% are singletons. Sequenced sample: PBMCs. The source is a woman in her forties or fifties with lung cancer. The CDR3 runs from the conserved cysteine through the conserved F or W. The D gene is left open where the match is weak. Expanded clones are given a class, and other clones once, few, many or no size at all.

abundance,j_gene,v_gene,d_gene,CDR3nt,CDR3aa
NA,TRBJ1-1,TRBV12-3/TRBV12-4,NA,TGTGCCAGCAGTTTTGGGGGGCCCACTGAAGCTTTCTTT,CASSFGGPTEAFF
NA,TRBJ2-5,TRBV7-9,NA,TGTGCCAGCAGCTTATGGAAAGAGACCCAGTACTTC,CASSLWKETQYF
NA,TRBJ1-5,TRBV5-5,NA,TGTGCCAGCAGCTTCTCCATCGTGGGTATGGCCCAGCATTTT,CASSFSIVGMAQHF
NA,TRBJ1-4,TRBV7-9,NA,TGTGCCAGCAGTAGGGTGTCAACTAATGAAAAACTGTTTTTT,CASSRVSTNEKLFF
NA,TRBJ1-3,TRBV5-1,NA,TGCGCCAGCAGCTTGGAGGGGCCCGGGGCCGGAAACACCATATATTTT,CASSLEGPGAGNTIYF
NA,TRBJ2-3,TRBV13,TRBD1,TGTGCCAGCAGCAGCTACAGGGGTGGTGATACGCAGTATTTT,CASSSYRGGDTQYF
NA,TRBJ1-2,TRBV12-3/TRBV12-4,NA,TGTGCCAGCAGTTTAACAGGGCCCTATGGCTACACCTTC,CASSLTGPYGYTF
NA,TRBJ2-1,TRBV6-5,TRBD2,TGTGCCAGTAAGATGACTAGCGGATTCTACAATGAGCAGTTCTTC,CASKMTSGFYNEQFF
NA,TRBJ1-5,TRBV5-5,NA,TGTGCCAGCAGCTTGGGAGGGATAGGCAATCAGCCCCAGCATTTT,CASSLGGIGNQPQHF
few,TRBJ1-1,TRBV18,TRBD1,TGTGCCAGCTCACCAGTCCGACAGGGTATAGCTGAAGCTTTCTTT,CASSPVRQGIAEAFF
NA,TRBJ1-4,TRBV7-9,NA,TGTGCCAGCAGAAGGGGGATTGAAAAACTGTTTTTT,CASRRGIEKLFF
few,TRBJ2-7,TRBV6-2/TRBV6-3,NA,TGTGCCAGCAGTCAGGACAGCCCGTCCTACGAGCAGTACTTC,CASSQDSPSYEQYF
NA,TRBJ1-4,TRBV6-6,NA,TGTGCCAGCAGTAGAGGACGGGATAATGAAAAACTGTTTTTT,CASSRGRDNEKLFF
NA,TRBJ1-4,TRBV5-1,NA,TGCGCCAGAGAGACAGGACAAGAAAAACTGTTTTTT,CARETGQEKLFF
NA,TRBJ1-2,TRBV10-3,TRBD1,TGTGCCATCAGTGGACCGGACAGGGCCTACTATGGCTACACCTTC,CAISGPDRAYYGYTF
NA,TRBJ1-2,TRBV5-1,NA,TGCGCCAGCAGCCCCTCGGGGGTCAGTTCCGGCTACACCTTC,CASSPSGVSSGYTF
NA,TRBJ1-2,TRBV7-6,TRBD1,TGTGCCAGCAGCTTAGAGACCGGGACAGTGTATGGCTACACCTTC,CASSLETGTVYGYTF
few,TRBJ1-5,TRBV3-1/TRBV3-2,TRBD1,TGTGCCAGCAGCCCAACTACCAGGGGGCCCCACCCTAATCAGCCCCAGCATTTT,CASSPTTRGPHPNQPQHF
NA,TRBJ1-1,TRBV9,NA,TGTGCCAGCAGCGTAGCTACTTGGGACGCTCACGAGGCTTTCTTT,CASSVATWDAHEAFF
NA,TRBJ2-5,TRBV24-1,NA,TGTGCCACCAGTGATTCGCGGGGACAAGAGACCCAGTACTTC,CATSDSRGQETQYF
NA,TRBJ1-1,TRBV19,NA,TGTGCCAGTAGTTACCGGGGGCGCATCGCTGAAGCTTTCTTT,CASSYRGRIAEAFF
NA,TRBJ2-5,TRBV5-8,NA,TGTGCCACCACGGGGGGCATCGGGGAGACCCAGTACTTC,CATTGGIGETQYF
NA,TRBJ2-5,TRBV5-4,NA,TGTGCCAGCAGCTTGGCCAACAGGGGGGGGGAGACCCAGTACTTC,CASSLANRGGETQYF
NA,TRBJ1-3,TRBV7-2,NA,TGTGCCAGCAGCTCCCGCGGAAACACCATATATTTT,CASSSRGNTIYF
NA,TRBJ2-5,TRBV27,NA,TGTGCCAGCAGCCGTAACAGGGATCAGACCCAGTACTTC,CASSRNRDQTQYF
NA,TRBJ2-3,TRBV10-3,NA,TGTGCCATCAGTGAGTCACGCACAGATACGCAGTATTTT,CAISESRTDTQYF
NA,TRBJ2-1,TRBV7-2,NA,TGTGCCAGCAGCTTAGCGTATGCGGGGGCCAACAATGAGCAGTTCTTC,CASSLAYAGANNEQFF
few,TRBJ2-5,TRBV7-2,TRBD2,TGTGCCAGCAGCTATCCCGGGGGGGGCGGAGAGACCCAGTACTTC,CASSYPGGGGETQYF
few,TRBJ1-4,TRBV7-9,TRBD1,TGTGCCAGCAGCCAGAACCGGGACAGGGAGGAAAAACTGTTTTTT,CASSQNRDREEKLFF
medium-sized,TRBJ1-5,TRBV28,TRBD1,TGTGCCAGCACCTTAGTCCAGGGGGCAGGGGGCAATCAGCCCCAGCATTTT,CASTLVQGAGGNQPQHF
NA,TRBJ1-4,TRBV7-2,NA,TGTGCCAGCAGCTTAGCGTCCGCCAGAGAACTGTTTTTT,CASSLASARELFF
NA,TRBJ1-1,TRBV4-3,NA,TGCGCCAGCAGCCAGACGGACTGGTACATGAACACTGAAGCTTTCTTT,CASSQTDWYMNTEAFF
NA,TRBJ2-7,TRBV6-5,NA,TGTGCCAGCAGTTACCGACGGGACTTCCACCCTTACGAGCAGTACTTC,CASSYRRDFHPYEQYF
NA,TRBJ1-6,TRBV13,NA,TGTGCCAGCAGCTCCCAGCGGGGTTTGGGCTATAATTCACCCCTCCACTTT,CASSSQRGLGYNSPLHF
NA,TRBJ2-7,TRBV27,NA,TGTGCCAGCAGTTTTGACTATCCTGCAGACGAGCAGTACTTC,CASSFDYPADEQYF
NA,TRBJ2-7,TRBV5-4,TRBD1,TGTGCCAGCAGCTTGGCGGGACAGTACGTCTACGAGCAGTACTTC,CASSLAGQYVYEQYF
NA,TRBJ2-5,TRBV18,NA,TGTGCCAGCTCACCATACGGCCAAGAGACCCAGTACTTC,CASSPYGQETQYF
NA,TRBJ1-5,TRBV19,TRBD1,TGTGCCAGTTGCCAAGGACAGGGCAATCAGCCCCAGCATTTT,CASCQGQGNQPQHF
NA,TRBJ2-3,TRBV6-1,NA,TGTGCCAGCAGTGAAGCTTCGGGACTGGGATCAGATACGCAGTATTTT,CASSEASGLGSDTQYF
NA,TRBJ1-1,TRBV7-2,NA,TGTGCCAGCAGCTTAAGGCATACAGGGCAAGTCTCCCTCACTGAAGCTTTCTTT,CASSLRHTGQVSLTEAFF
NA,TRBJ2-5,TRBV20-1,NA,TGCAGTGCTAGTTGGGAAGGGGAGACCCAGTACTTC,CSASWEGETQYF
few,TRBJ2-5,TRBV7-2,NA,TGTGCCAGCAGCTTGAGCCTGGGTGAGACCCAGTACTTC,CASSLSLGETQYF
NA,TRBJ1-1,TRBV5-4,NA,TGTGCCAGCAGATTTGGCTGGGGGGCGTGGGGGAACACTGAAGCTTTCTTT,CASRFGWGAWGNTEAFF
few,TRBJ1-2,TRBV3-1/TRBV3-2,NA,TGTGCCAGCAGTGGAGGAGTTTATGGCTACACCTTC,CASSGGVYGYTF
NA,TRBJ1-2,TRBV19,NA,TGTGCCAGCCGGGACAACGATAACTATGGCTACACCTTC,CASRDNDNYGYTF
NA,TRBJ1-1,TRBV19,NA,TGTGCCAGTAGTACCCGGGGACGGGTGAACACTGAAGCTTTCTTT,CASSTRGRVNTEAFF
NA,TRBJ1-2,TRBV7-8,TRBD1,TGTGCCAGCAGCTTGCAGGGGGCGCCCGGCTACACCTTC,CASSLQGAPGYTF
NA,TRBJ1-1,TRBV6-5,NA,TGTGCCAGCAGTTACTCAGGGGCGAACACTGAAGCTTTCTTT,CASSYSGANTEAFF
NA,TRBJ1-4,TRBV7-2,NA,TGTGCCAGCAGCTTAGTGAGGGGAGCGGGGGAAAAACTGTTTTTT,CASSLVRGAGEKLFF
NA,TRBJ2-2,TRBV27,NA,TGTGCCAGCAGTTCTGCCTTGGGATTCAACACCGGGGAGCTGTTTTTT,CASSSALGFNTGELFF
NA,TRBJ1-1,TRBV5-8,NA,TGTGCCAGCAGCTTGGACCTAACAGGGTGGCACACTGAAGCTTTCTTT,CASSLDLTGWHTEAFF
NA,TRBJ1-1,TRBV29-1,TRBD1,TGCAGCGTTGAAGGCGACAGGGGGCGGAACACTGAAGCTTTCTTT,CSVEGDRGRNTEAFF
NA,TRBJ1-1,TRBV6-6,NA,TGTGCCAGCAGGGTAGGGGGCACTGAAGCTTTCTTT,CASRVGGTEAFF